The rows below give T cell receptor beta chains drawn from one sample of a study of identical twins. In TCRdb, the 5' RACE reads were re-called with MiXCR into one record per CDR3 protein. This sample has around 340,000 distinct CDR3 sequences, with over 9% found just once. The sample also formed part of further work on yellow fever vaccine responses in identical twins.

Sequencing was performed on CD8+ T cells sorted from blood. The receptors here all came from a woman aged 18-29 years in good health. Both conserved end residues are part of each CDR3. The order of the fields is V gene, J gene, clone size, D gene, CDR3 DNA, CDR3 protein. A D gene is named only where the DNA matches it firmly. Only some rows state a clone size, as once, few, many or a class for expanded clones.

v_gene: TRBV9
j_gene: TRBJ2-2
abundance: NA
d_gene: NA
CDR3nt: TGTGCCAGCACCGCTAGAGAGGCCGGGGAGCTGTTTTTT
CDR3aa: CASTAREAGELFF

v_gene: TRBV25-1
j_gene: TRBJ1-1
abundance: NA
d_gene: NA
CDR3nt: TGTGCCAGCAGTGATTTGGGGCCCAGGACTGAAGCTTTCTTT
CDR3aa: CASSDLGPRTEAFF

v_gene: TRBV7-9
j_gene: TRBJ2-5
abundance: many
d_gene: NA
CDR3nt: TGTGCCAGCAGCGACCGGGGCGAGACCCAGTACTTC
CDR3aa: CASSDRGETQYF

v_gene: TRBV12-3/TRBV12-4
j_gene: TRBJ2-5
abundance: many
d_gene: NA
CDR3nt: TGTGCCAGCAGTTTGCACGGTACGACAGAGACCCAGTACTTC
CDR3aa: CASSLHGTTETQYF

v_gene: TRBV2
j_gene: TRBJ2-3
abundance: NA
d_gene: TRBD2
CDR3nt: TGTGCCAGCAGTGAGAGGGCTAGCGGGAAGTCCCCAGATACGCAGTATTTT
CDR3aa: CASSERASGKSPDTQYF

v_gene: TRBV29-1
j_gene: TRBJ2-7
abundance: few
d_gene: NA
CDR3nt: TGCAGCGGCATAGACGGGGTATCTCACGAGCAGTACTTC
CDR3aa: CSGIDGVSHEQYF

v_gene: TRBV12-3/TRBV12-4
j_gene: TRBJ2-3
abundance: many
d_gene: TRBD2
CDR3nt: TGTGCCAGCAGCCCTGCTAGCGGGGGAGCAGATACGCAGTATTTT
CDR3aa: CASSPASGGADTQYF

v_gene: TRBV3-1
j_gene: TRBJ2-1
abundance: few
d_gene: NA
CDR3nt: TGTGCCAGCAGCCCCGGGCGACTAGACAATGAGCAGTTCTTC
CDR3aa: CASSPGRLDNEQFF

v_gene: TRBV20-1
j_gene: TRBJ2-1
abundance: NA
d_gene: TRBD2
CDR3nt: TGCAGTGCTCTTAGCGGGAAGAGCTCCTACAATGAGCAGTTCTTC
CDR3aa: CSALSGKSSYNEQFF

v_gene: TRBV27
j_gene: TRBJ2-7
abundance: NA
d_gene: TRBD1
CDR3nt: TGTGCCAGCAGTTACCTAGGACAGGGAAGGGAGCAGTACTTC
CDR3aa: CASSYLGQGREQYF

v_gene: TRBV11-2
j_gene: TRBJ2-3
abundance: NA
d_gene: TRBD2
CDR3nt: TGTGCCAGCAGCTGGTTTCGGCGGGAGGGACGATTCACAGATACGCAGTATTTT
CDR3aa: CASSWFRREGRFTDTQYF

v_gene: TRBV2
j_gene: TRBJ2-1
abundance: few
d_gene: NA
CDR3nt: TGTGCCAGCAGTGACAGGCCCTACAATGAGCAGTTCTTC
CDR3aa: CASSDRPYNEQFF

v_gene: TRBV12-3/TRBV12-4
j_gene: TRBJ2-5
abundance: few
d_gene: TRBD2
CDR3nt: TGTGCCAGCAGTAGCCGGGACTATAAAGAGACCCAGTACTTC
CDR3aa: CASSSRDYKETQYF

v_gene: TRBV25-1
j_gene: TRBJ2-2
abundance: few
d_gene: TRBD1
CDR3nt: TGTGCCACCGCACCTGGACAGGGGGCCATCGGGGAGCTGTTTTTT
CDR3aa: CATAPGQGAIGELFF

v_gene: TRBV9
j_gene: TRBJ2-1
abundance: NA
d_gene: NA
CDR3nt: TGTGCCAGCAGCACCCGGGACCGACGAAGCTCCTACAATGAGCAGTTCTTC
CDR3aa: CASSTRDRRSSYNEQFF

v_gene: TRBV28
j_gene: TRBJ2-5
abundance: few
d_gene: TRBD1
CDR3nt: TGTGCCAGCAGTTTCTACCCCGGGACAGATCAAGAGACCCAGTACTTC
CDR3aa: CASSFYPGTDQETQYF

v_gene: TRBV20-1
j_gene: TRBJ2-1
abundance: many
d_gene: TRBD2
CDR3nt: TGCAGTGCTAGAGATCTGACCGACGGACTAGAGATGAATGAGCAGTTCTTC
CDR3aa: CSARDLTDGLEMNEQFF

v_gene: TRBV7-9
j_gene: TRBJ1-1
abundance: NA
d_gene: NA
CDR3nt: TGTGCCAGCAGCTTAGTAGGTCGGGGGCTGGGCACTGAAGCTTTCTTT
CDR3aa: CASSLVGRGLGTEAFF

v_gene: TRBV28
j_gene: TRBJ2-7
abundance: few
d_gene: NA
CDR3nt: TGTGCCAGCAGTTTTGCAGACTCCTACGAGCAGTACTTC
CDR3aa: CASSFADSYEQYF

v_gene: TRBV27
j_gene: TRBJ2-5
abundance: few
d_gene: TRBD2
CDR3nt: TGTGCCAGCGGGGGACTAGCGGAAGAGACCCAGTACTTC
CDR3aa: CASGGLAEETQYF

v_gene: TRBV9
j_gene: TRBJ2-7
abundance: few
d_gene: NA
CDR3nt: TGTGCCAGCAGCGCCCGGGTGGGCGGGACCTTGGGCGAGCAGTACTTC
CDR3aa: CASSARVGGTLGEQYF

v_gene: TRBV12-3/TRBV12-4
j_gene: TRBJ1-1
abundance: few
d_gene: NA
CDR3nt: TGTGCCAGCAGTTTAAGTCCCCCGTGGTGGGACACTGAAGCTTTCTTT
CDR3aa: CASSLSPPWWDTEAFF

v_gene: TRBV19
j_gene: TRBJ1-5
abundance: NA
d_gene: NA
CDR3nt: TGTGCCAGTAGTGGTTACAGTTTGGAGCCCCAGCATTTT
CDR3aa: CASSGYSLEPQHF

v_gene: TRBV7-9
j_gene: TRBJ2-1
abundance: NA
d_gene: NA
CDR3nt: TGTGCCAGCAGCTCGCTGGGCGGGACAGCCTACAATGAGCAGTTCTTC
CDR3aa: CASSSLGGTAYNEQFF

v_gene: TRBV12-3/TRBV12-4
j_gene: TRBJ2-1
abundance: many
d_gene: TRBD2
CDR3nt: TGTGCCACCATCAGGACTAGCGGGGACAATGAGCAGTTCTTC
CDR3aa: CATIRTSGDNEQFF

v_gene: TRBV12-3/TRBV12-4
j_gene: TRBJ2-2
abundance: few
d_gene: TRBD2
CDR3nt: TGTGCCAGCAGGCAATCCGGGACTAGCTTTACCGGGGAGCTGTTTTTT
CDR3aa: CASRQSGTSFTGELFF

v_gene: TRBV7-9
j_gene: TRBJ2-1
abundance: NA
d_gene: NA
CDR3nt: TGTGCCAGCAGCCCCGACAGTAGTGAGCAGTTCTTC
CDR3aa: CASSPDSSEQFF

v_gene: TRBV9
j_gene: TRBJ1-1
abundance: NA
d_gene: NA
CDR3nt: TGTGCCAGCAGCGGCGGGACTAGAGACACTGAAGCTTTCTTT
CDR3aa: CASSGGTRDTEAFF

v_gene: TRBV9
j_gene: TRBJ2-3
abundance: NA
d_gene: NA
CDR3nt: TGTGCCAGCAATGATCCCGGGGCGATGAGCACAGATACGCAGTATTTT
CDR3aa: CASNDPGAMSTDTQYF

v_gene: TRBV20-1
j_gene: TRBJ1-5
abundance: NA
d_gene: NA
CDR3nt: TGCAGTGCTAGAGATCGCGACAGCCGGGGTCAGCCCCAGCATTTT
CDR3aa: CSARDRDSRGQPQHF

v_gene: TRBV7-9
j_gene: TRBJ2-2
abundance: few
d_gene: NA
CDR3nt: TGTGCCAGCAGCTTAGTTGGGGTGGACACCGGGGAGCTGTTTTTT
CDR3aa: CASSLVGVDTGELFF

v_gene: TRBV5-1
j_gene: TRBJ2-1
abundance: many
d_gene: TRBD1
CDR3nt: TGCGCCAGCAGCTTGGGGCAGGGGGCTAGAGATGAGCAGTTCTTC
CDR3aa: CASSLGQGARDEQFF

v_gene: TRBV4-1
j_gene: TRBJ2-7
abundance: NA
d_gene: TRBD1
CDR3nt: TGCGCCAGCAGCCCTTTCGCGGGACAGGAGGCCGAGCAGTACTTC
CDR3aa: CASSPFAGQEAEQYF

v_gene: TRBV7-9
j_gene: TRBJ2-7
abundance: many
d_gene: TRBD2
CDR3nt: TGTGTCGGGGGGGCCCTCACCTCCTACGAGCAGTACTTC
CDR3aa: CVGGALTSYEQYF

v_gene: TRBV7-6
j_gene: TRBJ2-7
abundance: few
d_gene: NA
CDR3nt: TGTGCCAGCAGCCAGGACAGGGAACCCAGCGGGAGACCCTACGAGCAGTACTTC
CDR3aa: CASSQDREPSGRPYEQYF

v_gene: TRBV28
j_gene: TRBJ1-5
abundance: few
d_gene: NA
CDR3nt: TGTGCCAGCACCGTGGGGGGCCAGCCCCAGCATTTT
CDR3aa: CASTVGGQPQHF

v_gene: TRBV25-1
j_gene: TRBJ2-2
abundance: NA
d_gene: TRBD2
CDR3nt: TGTGCCAGCAGTTTGGCGGGAGAAGTCGGGGAGCTGTTTTTT
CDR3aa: CASSLAGEVGELFF

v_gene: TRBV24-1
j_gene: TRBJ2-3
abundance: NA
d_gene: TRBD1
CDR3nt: TGTGCCACCAGTGATACCCCGACAGGGGGTACAGATACGCAGTATTTT
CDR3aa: CATSDTPTGGTDTQYF